This T cell receptor (beta chain) was sequenced for a study of blood T cell repertoires in COVID-19. Source study methods: Nucleated cell counts were estimated from reference gene primer amplification. Libraries were prepared by immunoSEQ multiplex PCR; TCRdb keeps only in-frame clonotypes and omits some of them. That table furnishes V, J and clone size, whereas the DNA furnished D and trimming. The sample contains about 210,000 clones, about nine tenths of which appear only once. Germline lookup yields CDR1 MNHNS and CDR2 SASEGT. The J segment lost 8 bases and the V segment lost 2 bases, leaving 11 bases of the junction unmatched. The CDR3 covers 16 residues.

The chain is built from TRBV6-1 and TRBJ1-5, with 8 nucleotides matching TRBD1. The sample comprised peripheral blood. This receptor was obtained from a middle-aged woman with acute or convalescent COVID-19. Written as DNA, the CDR3 is TGTGCCAGCAGTGAACTTCAGGGGGCCAAATATGAGCCCCAGCATTTT. Its translation: CASSELQGAKYEPQHF.